This T cell receptor beta chain is from a study of CD8+ T cells in alopecia areata. Study-level background: Tofacitinib treatment spanned 6 to 18 months, with 6 months off drug afterward. Whole-study findings and limits: Patients showed less clear TCR sequence sharing than mice, possibly partly because of HLA diversity.

Comment on this clone: Its antigen remains unidentified.

RNA was extracted and reverse transcribed into cDNA as the sequencing template. Sequencing used immunoSEQ multiplex PCR; TCRdb keeps in-frame clones, though not all of them. The table records about 120,000 clones, around 53% of them present only once. Germline V CDR1 and CDR2: SQVTM, ANQGSEA. V lost 2 bases and J lost 7; bases outside the gene matches: 5. The CDR3 length is 14 residues. The treatment: oral pan-JAK inhibitor, 5-10 mg twice daily. J is TRBJ2-3 and V is TRBV29-1; TRBD2 matches 11 bases. The TCR was taken from a human donor with alopecia areata. The sequencing here drew on CD4+ T cells sorted from blood, taken at week 4, from a patient treated with tofacitinib. The DNA of the CDR3 is TGCAGCGTTGAATTAGCGGGAGGGCCGAATACGCAGTATTTT. This sequence encodes CSVELAGGPNTQYF.